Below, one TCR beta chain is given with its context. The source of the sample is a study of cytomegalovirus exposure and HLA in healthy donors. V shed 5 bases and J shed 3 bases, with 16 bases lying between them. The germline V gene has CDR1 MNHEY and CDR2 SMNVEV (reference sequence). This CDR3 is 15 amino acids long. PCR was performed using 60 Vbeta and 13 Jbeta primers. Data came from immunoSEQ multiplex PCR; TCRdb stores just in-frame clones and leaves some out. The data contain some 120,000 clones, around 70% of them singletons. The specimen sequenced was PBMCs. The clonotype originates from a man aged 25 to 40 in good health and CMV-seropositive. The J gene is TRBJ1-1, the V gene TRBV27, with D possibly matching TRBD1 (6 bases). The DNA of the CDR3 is TGTGCCAGCAGTGCCCGAACAGGGTATGACACTGAAGCTTTCTTT. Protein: CASSARTGYDTEAFF.